The 25 T cell receptor beta chains listed next were all sequenced from one sample in a study of human T cells and chemical hapten exposure. TCRdb ran MiXCR on the RACE reads and lists one entry per CDR3 protein. The table records more than 75,000 distinct CDR3 sequences, about 8.6% of them present only once. Time point in this sample: healthy volunteer bleed at 6 weeks. Before extraction, the whole blood was not fractionated, and total RNA was taken from it. Source material: whole blood. These receptors all come from a male donor in good health. Some clones in this sample may be carry-over from other donors' samples.

This clonotype was seen a handful of times. The chain couples TRBV6-2 or TRBV6-3 to TRBJ1-1, with D possibly TRBD1 on 5 matching bases. There are 14 residues in the CDR3. Per germline, CDR1 MNHEY and CDR2 SVGEGT. Trimming took 6 bases from V and 2 from J, leaving 13 bases between them. CDR3 protein: CASSRDRGNTEAFF. The DNA of the CDR3 is TGTGCCAGCAGCCGCGACCGGGGCAACACTGAAGCTTTCTTT.

V and J are TRBV12-3 or TRBV12-4 and TRBJ2-2, with unresolved D. Trimming cost V 2 bases and J 8 bases, with 9 bases left between them. The length of the CDR3 is 13 residues. CDR3 sequence (DNA): TGTGCCAGCAGTTTATCGACCCTGGGGGAGCTGTTTTTT. This translates into CASSLSTLGELFF.

The rearrangement links TRBV4-2 to TRBJ2-7; TRBD2 matches 10 bases. The CDR3 spans 16 residues. V lost 0 bases, J lost 4 bases, and 6 bases stayed unmatched. Germline V gene data show CDR1 as LGHNA and CDR2 as YNFKEQ. The CDR3 loop reads CASSQDSSSGGYEQYF. CDR3 coding DNA: TGTGCCAGCAGCCAAGATAGCAGTAGCGGGGGGTACGAGCAGTACTTC.

This clonotype appeared a few times. The chain recombines TRBV7-8 with TRBJ2-1, with 9 bases identical to TRBD2. Germline lookup yields CDR1 SGHVS and CDR2 FQNEAQ. This CDR3 contains 16 residues. V lost 5 bases, J lost 8 bases, and 13 bases stayed unmatched. The CDR3 DNA reads as TGTGCCAGCAGCCCCCTGGATAGCGGGAGAGGGGATGAGCAGTTCTTC. As protein: CASSPLDSGRGDEQFF.

The CDR3 bases are TGCAGTGCTAGAGTAATGTTTCAGGGACAGGGGGGTAATAGCAATCAGCCCCAGCATTTT. Protein product: CSARVMFQGQGGNSNQPQHF. This chain connects TRBV20-1 to TRBJ1-5, with 11 bases lining up with TRBD1. V was pared by 1 base and J by 0 bases, with 14 bases of the junction left unmatched. Germline V gene sequence: CDR1 DFQATT, CDR2 SNEGSKA (reference sequence). The length of the CDR3 is 20 residues.

The chain recombines TRBV29-1 with TRBJ2-3; the match to TRBD2 covers 7 bases. The CDR3 sequence is 14 residues long. CDR1 and CDR2 (germline): SQVTM, ANQGSEA. The junction had 1 base not matched to a gene; V was cut back by 1 base and J by 0 bases. CDR3 nucleotide sequence: TGCAGCGTTGAAGCGGGGGGTAGCACAGATACGCAGTATTTT. As protein: CSVEAGGSTDTQYF.

Ten or more counts support this clonotype. The chain combines TRBV9 with TRBJ2-7; D is unresolved. Germline V gene data show CDR1 as SGDLS and CDR2 as YYNGEE. Trimming pared 4 bases from V and 3 bases from J, leaving 8 bases between. The CDR3 sequence is 12 residues long. CDR3 in DNA: TGTGCCAGCAGCCCCGAAGGCTACGAGCAGTACTTC. Residues: CASSPEGYEQYF.

This clonotype was counted many times. The J gene is TRBJ1-2, the V gene TRBV29-1, with TRBD1 matching 10 bases. Germline lookup yields CDR1 SQVTM and CDR2 ANQGSEA. Germline trimming cut 6 bases from V and 6 bases from J; bases unmatched to any gene: 4. The CDR3 has 12 residues. As DNA, the CDR3 is TGCAGCGTGATGGGACAGGGGAATGGCTACACCTTC. Protein sequence: CSVMGQGNGYTF.

This sequence joins TRBV4-1 and TRBJ2-7, with a tentative D call TRBD2 (6 bases). This CDR3 comprises 16 residues. The germline CDR1 and CDR2 sequences are MGHRA and YSYEKL. The V gene lost 0 bases and the J gene lost 5 bases, with 17 bases spanning the gap. The CDR3 DNA follows: TGCGCCAGCAGCCAAGATAGGGCAGGGAGGCCCCACGAGCAGTACTTC. Protein: CASSQDRAGRPHEQYF.

The chain carries TRBV12-3 or TRBV12-4 and TRBJ1-4; D ambiguous. Trimming shortened V by 3 bases and J by 6 bases, and 5 bases separated the two germline ends. This CDR3 comprises 12 residues. The chain's CDR3 is CASSLADEKLFF. CDR3 DNA sequence: TGTGCCAGCAGTTTGGCGGATGAAAAACTGTTTTTT.

This clonotype was observed at least ten times. The rearrangement joins TRBV5-1 to TRBJ2-1; TRBD2 agrees at 14 bases. Germline-derived CDR1 and CDR2 are SGHRS and YFSETQ. V shed 2 bases, J shed 6 bases, and the junction held 7 bases outside the gene matches. The CDR3 has 17 residues. CDR3 in DNA: TGCGCCAGCAGCTTAAGAGCCGGGACTAGCGGGGGCAATGAGCAGTTCTTC. It codes for CASSLRAGTSGGNEQFF.

This chain connects TRBV5-1 to TRBJ2-4; perhaps TRBD2 as D (6 bases). The CDR3 totals 13 residues. The V end was cut by 2 bases, the J end by 8 bases, with 11 bases between. Germline loops: CDR1 SGHRS, CDR2 YFSETQ. The CDR3: CASSFRREDIQYF. In nucleotides, the CDR3 is TGCGCCAGCAGCTTTCGCAGGGAGGACATTCAGTACTTC.

This clonotype was counted many times. The chain employs TRBV5-1 and TRBJ1-1; tentative D call: TRBD1 (5 bases). Trimming pared 0 bases from V and 5 bases from J, leaving 14 bases between. Germline lookup yields CDR1 SGHRS and CDR2 YFSETQ. This CDR3 has 15 amino acids. CDR3 loop: CASSLGLGAGTEAFF. CDR3 in DNA: TGCGCCAGCAGCTTGGGCCTAGGGGCAGGGACTGAAGCTTTCTTT. The whole variable domain, remainder taken from reference TRBV5-1 and TRBJ1-1, is KAGVTQTPRYLIKTRGQQVTLSCSPISGHRSVSWYQQTPGQGLQFLFEYFSETQRNKGNFPGRFSGRQFSNSRSEMNVSTLELGDSALYLCASSLGLGAGTEAFFGQGTRLTVV.

This clonotype was counted between two and nine times. The chain has TRBV6-5 and TRBJ1-2; D uncertain. This CDR3 is 14 amino acids long. V was pared by 6 bases and J by 1 base, with 12 bases between. Germline assignment: CDR1 MNHEY and CDR2 SVGAGI. In DNA form, the CDR3 reads TGTGCCAGCAGCGCACGAGGATTTAACTATGGCTACACCTTC. Its protein product is CASSARGFNYGYTF.

This clonotype appeared many times. V gene TRBV7-9 combines with J gene TRBJ1-2; TRBD1 matches 9 bases. Trimming removed 0 bases from V and 4 bases from J; junction bases left unmatched: 6. The CDR3 runs 16 residues. Germline V gives CDR1 SEHNR, CDR2 FQNEAQ (reference sequence). Here the CDR3 reads CASSLANRGRVYGYTF. In DNA, the CDR3 is TGTGCCAGCAGCTTAGCGAACAGGGGGCGCGTCTATGGCTACACCTTC.

The chain employs TRBV7-9 and TRBJ1-1; 9 bases match TRBD1. The germline V gene encodes CDR1 SEHNR and CDR2 FQNEAQ (reference sequence). J gave up 5 bases and V 6 bases, and 7 bases lay outside the gene matches. The CDR3 spans 14 residues. CDR3 region: CASSPNRGRTEAFF. DNA of the CDR3: TGTGCCAGCAGTCCCAACAGGGGGCGGACTGAAGCTTTCTTT.

This clonotype was seen only a few times. The chain combines TRBV10-2 with TRBJ1-1; the match to TRBD1 covers 10 bases. J lost 6 bases, V lost 6 bases, and 10 bases had no gene match. Germline CDR1 WSHSY, CDR2 SAAADI. The CDR3 length is 15 residues. The CDR3 region has the DNA TGCGCCAGCAGGAAACCGGGACAGGGGCTCTCTGAAGCTTTCTTT. Translated, it gives CASRKPGQGLSEAFF.

This clonotype was counted between two and nine times. The rearrangement joins TRBV6-1 to TRBJ2-7; maybe TRBD2 (6 bases). V was pared by 7 bases and J by 6 bases, with 10 bases between. From germline, CDR1 is MNHNS and CDR2 SASEGT. The CDR3 consists of 11 residues. The DNA of the CDR3 is TGTGCCAGCAAGGGGACTTCCGAGCAGTACTTC. Translating it yields CASKGTSEQYF.

This clonotype was found a few times. This chain uses TRBV5-1 with TRBJ1-5; TRBD1 is a possible D gene (6 bases). The CDR3 has 14 residues. CDR1 and CDR2 from the germline V gene are SGHRS and YFSETQ. Trimming cost V 1 base and J 5 bases, with 10 bases left between them. The CDR3 region is CASSLRAGDQPQHF. CDR3 bases: TGCGCCAGCAGCTTGAGGGCAGGGGATCAGCCCCAGCATTTT.

V usage is TRBV19 and J usage is TRBJ2-1; 10 bases are a match to TRBD2. Unmatched junction bases numbered 7, after V lost 8 bases and J lost 6 bases. The CDR3 loop spans 14 amino acids. Germline V lookup: CDR1 LNHDA, CDR2 SQIVND (reference sequence). CDR3 region: CASRLGLATNEQFF. CDR3 sequence (DNA): TGTGCCAGTCGCCTGGGACTAGCGACCAATGAGCAGTTCTTC.

CDR3 sequence reads: CASSLAQSGAAYEQYF. In DNA, the CDR3 is TGTGCCAGCAGCTTAGCGCAGTCAGGGGCCGCCTACGAGCAGTACTTC. The J gene is TRBJ2-7, the V gene TRBV7-6; the D gene is possibly TRBD1 (6 bases). The CDR3 runs to 16 residues. V was trimmed by 0 bases and J by 2 bases, leaving 14 bases between them. Germline assignment: CDR1 SGHVS and CDR2 FNYEAQ. Filled out from reference TRBV7-6 and TRBJ2-7, the complete variable domain reads GAGVSQSPRYKVTKRGQDVALRCDPISGHVSLYWYRQALGQGPEFLTYFNYEAQQDKSGLPNDRFSAERPEGSISTLTIQRTEQRDSAMYRCASSLAQSGAAYEQYFGPGTRLTVT.

This clonotype was counted a few times. The chain employs TRBV7-2 and TRBJ2-3; 12 nucleotides align to TRBD2. V lost 1 base, J lost 4 bases, and 12 bases stayed unmatched. Germline V gene lookup returns CDR1 SGHTA and CDR2 FQGNSA. This CDR3 is built from 19 residues. CDR3 sequence reads: CASSLVWKLAGGPADTQYF. The CDR3 DNA is TGTGCCAGCAGCTTAGTATGGAAACTAGCGGGGGGCCCTGCAGATACGCAGTATTTT.

This clonotype was picked up many times. The V and J genes are TRBV2 and TRBJ1-2; D not certain. Trimming took off 5 bases at V and 6 bases at J, with 22 bases between the two ends. This CDR3 contains 16 residues. CDR1 and CDR2 (germline): SNHLY, FYNNEI. CDR3 nucleotides: TGTGCCAGCAGTTTCGATACGGACGTAATAAAGGATGGCTACACCTTC. It specifies CASSFDTDVIKDGYTF.

This chain uses TRBV10-3 with TRBJ2-1, with TRBD2 matching 7 bases. V was pared by 1 base and J by 0 bases, with 3 bases of the junction left unmatched. Germline V gene lookup returns CDR1 ENHRY and CDR2 SYGVKD. The CDR3 loop spans 16 amino acids. In nucleotides, the CDR3 is TGTGCCATCAGTGAGTTTGGCGGGAGCTCCTACAATGAGCAGTTCTTC. Amino acids: CAISEFGGSSYNEQFF.

The chain links TRBV7-2 to TRBJ1-2, with 7 bases lining up with TRBD1. V lost 0 bases and J lost 4; bases outside the gene matches: 5. The CDR3 length is 15 residues. Germline V lookup: CDR1 SGHTA, CDR2 FQGNSA. In DNA, the CDR3 is TGTGCCAGCAGCTTAGCCGGACAGGAGATCTATGGCTACACCTTC. Translating gives CASSLAGQEIYGYTF.